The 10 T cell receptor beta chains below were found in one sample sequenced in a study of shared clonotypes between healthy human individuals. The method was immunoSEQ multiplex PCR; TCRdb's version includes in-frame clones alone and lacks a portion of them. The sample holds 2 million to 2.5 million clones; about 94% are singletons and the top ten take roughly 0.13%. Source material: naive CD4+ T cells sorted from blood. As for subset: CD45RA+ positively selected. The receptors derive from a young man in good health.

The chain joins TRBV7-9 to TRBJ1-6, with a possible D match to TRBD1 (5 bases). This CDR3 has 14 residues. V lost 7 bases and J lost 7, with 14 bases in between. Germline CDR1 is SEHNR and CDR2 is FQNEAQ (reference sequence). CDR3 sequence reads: CASTRRGDNSPLHF. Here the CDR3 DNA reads TGTGCCAGCACCCGGCGGGGGGACAATTCACCCCTCCACTTT.

Here the CDR3 reads CASTPRGSYEQYF. The CDR3 nucleotides read TGTGCCAGCACCCCCAGAGGTTCCTACGAGCAGTACTTC. This chain joins TRBV27 and TRBJ2-7; no clear D gene. Trimming shortened V by 7 bases and J by 1 base, and 11 bases separated the two germline ends. Germline assignment: CDR1 MNHEY and CDR2 SMNVEV (reference sequence). The CDR3 length is 13 residues.

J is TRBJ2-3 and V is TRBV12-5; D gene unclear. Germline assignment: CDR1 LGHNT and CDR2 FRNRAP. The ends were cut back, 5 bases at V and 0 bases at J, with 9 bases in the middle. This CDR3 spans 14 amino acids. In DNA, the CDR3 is TGTGCTAGTGGTCCGGGCTCTAGCACAGATACGCAGTATTTT. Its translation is CASGPGSSTDTQYF.

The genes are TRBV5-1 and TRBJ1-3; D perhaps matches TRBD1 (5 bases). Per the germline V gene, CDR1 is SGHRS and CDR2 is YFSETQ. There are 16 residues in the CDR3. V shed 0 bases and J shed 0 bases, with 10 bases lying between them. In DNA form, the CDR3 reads TGCGCCAGCAGCTTGGCGGGGGAGAGCTCTGGAAACACCATATATTTT. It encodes CASSLAGESSGNTIYF.

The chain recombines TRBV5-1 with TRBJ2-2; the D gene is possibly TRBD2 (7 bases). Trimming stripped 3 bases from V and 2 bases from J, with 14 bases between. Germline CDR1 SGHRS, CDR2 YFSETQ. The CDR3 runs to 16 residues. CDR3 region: CASSWSGTQNTGELFF. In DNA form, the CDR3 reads TGCGCCAGCAGCTGGAGCGGGACACAAAACACCGGGGAGCTGTTTTTT.

CDR3 DNA: TGCGCCAGCAGCACTTTCAGGGATCACAATGAGCAGTTCTTC. Translation: CASSTFRDHNEQFF. This chain links TRBV5-1 with TRBJ2-1, with D perhaps TRBD1 (5 bases). With 4 bases removed from V and 5 bases from J, the gap between germline ends came to 13 bases. Germline CDR1 and CDR2: SGHRS and YFSETQ. The CDR3 consists of 14 residues.

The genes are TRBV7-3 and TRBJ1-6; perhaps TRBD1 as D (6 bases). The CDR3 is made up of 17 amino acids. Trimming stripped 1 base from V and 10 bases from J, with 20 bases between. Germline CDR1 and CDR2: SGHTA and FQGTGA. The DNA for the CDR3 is TGTGCCAGCAGCTTAATGTCTTTAGGGGGACAAGGGTCACCCCTCCACTTT. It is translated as CASSLMSLGGQGSPLHF.

The CDR3 bases are TGTGCCAGCAACCGGGGCTTCAGGGAGACCCAGTACTTC. This encodes CASNRGFRETQYF. The J gene is TRBJ2-5, the V gene TRBV2; D is possibly TRBD1 or TRBD2 (5 bases each). There are 13 residues in the CDR3. Trimming took off 7 bases at V and 5 bases at J, with 14 bases between the two ends. Germline loops: CDR1 SNHLY, CDR2 FYNNEI.

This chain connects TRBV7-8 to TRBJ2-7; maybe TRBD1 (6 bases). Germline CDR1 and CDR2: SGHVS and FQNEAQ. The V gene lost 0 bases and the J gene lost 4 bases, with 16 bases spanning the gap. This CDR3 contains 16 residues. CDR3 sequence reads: CASSLAGAGVTYEQYF. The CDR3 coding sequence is TGTGCCAGCAGCTTAGCTGGGGCAGGGGTCACGTACGAGCAGTACTTC.

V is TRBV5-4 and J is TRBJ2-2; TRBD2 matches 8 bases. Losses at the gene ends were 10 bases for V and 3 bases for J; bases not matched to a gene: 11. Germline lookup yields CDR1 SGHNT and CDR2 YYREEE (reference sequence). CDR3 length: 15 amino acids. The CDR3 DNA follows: TGTGCCGGCATACCCCAGCGGGAGTACACCGGGGAGCTGTTTTTT. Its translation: CAGIPQREYTGELFF.